The rows below give T cell receptor beta chains drawn from one sample of a study of response to subunit inactivated influenza vaccine. Using its own MiXCR run on the RT-PCR reads, TCRdb lists one record per CDR3 protein. Of about 480,000 distinct CDR3 sequences listed, 10% to 11% are singletons. Sequenced here: PBMCs from blood, sampled roughly 47 days after vaccination. The source is a man aged 45-65 years who received an inactivated influenza vaccine. The CDR3 runs from the conserved cysteine through the conserved F or W. The D gene is left open where the match is weak. A row's size may be missing; if present it is once, few, many or a size class.

v_gene	abundance	j_gene	d_gene	CDR3nt	CDR3aa
TRBV9	few	TRBJ2-7	TRBD2	TGTGCCAGCAGCGTAGACGGGACTAGCGGTCCGGGGTACTTC	CASSVDGTSGPGYF
TRBV14	-	TRBJ1-4	TRBD1	TGTGCCAGCAGCCAAGACGGACGGCAGGGGGCATTCTTGAATGAAAAACTGTTTTTT	CASSQDGRQGAFLNEKLFF
TRBV19	-	TRBJ1-1	-	TGTGCCAGTAGTACAGGACACGTTCGGAACACTGAAGCTTTCTTT	CASSTGHVRNTEAFF
TRBV29-1	many	TRBJ2-1	-	TGCAGCGTTGCCCCTGACAATGAGCAGTTCTTC	CSVAPDNEQFF
TRBV12-3/TRBV12-4	-	TRBJ1-5	-	TGTGCCAGCAGTTTAATGGGGGAAAGTCAGCCCCAGCATTTT	CASSLMGESQPQHF
TRBV6-1	many	TRBJ2-2	TRBD1	TGTGCCACCGACGGACAGGGCGGCACCGGGGAGCTGTTTTTT	CATDGQGGTGELFF
TRBV7-2	-	TRBJ2-6	TRBD1	TGTGCCAGCAGAGATGGGACAGGGGGGTCCAACGTCCTGACTTTC	CASRDGTGGSNVLTF
TRBV18	few	TRBJ2-5	-	TGTGCCAGCTCACCACAAAAGACCCAGTACTTC	CASSPQKTQYF
TRBV7-2	many	TRBJ1-1	TRBD1	TGTGCCAGCAGTTTGCGACCAGGGGGAGGCACTGAAGCTTTCTTT	CASSLRPGGGTEAFF
TRBV6-2/TRBV6-3	few	TRBJ2-3	TRBD2	TGTGCCAGCAGCCCCTCCCGGACTAGCGGGGGGGCGTTAACTGATACGCAGTATTTT	CASSPSRTSGGALTDTQYF
TRBV20-1	-	TRBJ2-6	TRBD1	TGCAGTGCTGTTACAGGGGTTGGGGCCAACGTCCTGACTTTC	CSAVTGVGANVLTF
TRBV10-1	many	TRBJ2-2	-	TGCGCCAGCAGTGAGAGGCAGGCAACCGGGGAGCTGTTTTTT	CASSERQATGELFF
TRBV29-1	many	TRBJ2-1	-	TGCAGCGTTGAGGGGCAGGGGCAGTTGAATGAGCAGTTCTTC	CSVEGQGQLNEQFF
TRBV20-1	few	TRBJ2-7	TRBD1	TGCAGTGCGGACAGGAGCTACGAGCAGTACTTC	CSADRSYEQYF
TRBV24-1	many	TRBJ1-5	-	TGTGCCACCAGTGATTCTGACAATCAGCCCCAGCATTTT	CATSDSDNQPQHF
TRBV7-9	few	TRBJ2-7	TRBD1	TGTGCCAGCAGCCCAACAGGGGTGCCCTACGAGCAGTACTTC	CASSPTGVPYEQYF
TRBV5-1	few	TRBJ2-5	TRBD1	TGCGCCAGCAGCTCAGGGACAGGCGGGGAGACCCAGTACTTC	CASSSGTGGETQYF
TRBV10-3	few	TRBJ2-1	-	TGTGCCATCAGGCCCCAGGGCACAGGACACTACAATGAGCAGTTCTTC	CAIRPQGTGHYNEQFF
TRBV9	many	TRBJ2-1	-	TGTGCCAGCAGCAAAACGAACTGGGGGTCCTACAATGAGCAGTTCTTC	CASSKTNWGSYNEQFF
TRBV7-2	-	TRBJ2-7	-	TGTGCCAGCAGCAGGGACGGGGAGCAGTACTTC	CASSRDGEQYF
TRBV12-3/TRBV12-4	many	TRBJ2-5	-	TGTGCCAGCAGTCGGGGGACCTTAGGAAGGGAGACCCAGTACTTC	CASSRGTLGRETQYF
TRBV20-1	few	TRBJ2-1	TRBD2	TGCAGTGCTATAGCGGGAGCGGAGTTCTTC	CSAIAGAEFF
TRBV10-3	few	TRBJ1-1	-	TGTGCCATCATGGGACAACCCTTTGACACTGAAGCTTTCTTT	CAIMGQPFDTEAFF
TRBV11-2	few	TRBJ1-1	TRBD1	TGTGCCAGCAACCGGGACAGCAACACTGAAGCTTTCTTT	CASNRDSNTEAFF
TRBV12-3/TRBV12-4	many	TRBJ2-2	TRBD2	TGTGCCAGCAGTAAAGAGCGGGAGGTGGACACCGGGGAGCTGTTTTTT	CASSKEREVDTGELFF
TRBV4-3	many	TRBJ2-2	-	TGCGCCAGCAGCCAAGGAGGACCTTTAACCGGGGAGCTGTTTTTT	CASSQGGPLTGELFF
TRBV6-2/TRBV6-3	many	TRBJ2-1	-	TGTGCCAGCAGTCCTGGGGGGGGCACGCAGTTCTTC	CASSPGGGTQFF
TRBV11-3	-	TRBJ2-2	-	TGTGCCAGCAGGAAGGAGGCAGGGTTTACCGGGGAGCTGTTTTTT	CASRKEAGFTGELFF
TRBV30	-	TRBJ2-2	TRBD1	TGTGCCTGGAGTGCCGGACAGGGGAACACCGGGGAGCTGTTTTTT	CAWSAGQGNTGELFF
TRBV20-1	many	TRBJ2-5	-	TGCAGTGCTAGAGATGTACTAGTAGAAGAGACCCAGTACTTC	CSARDVLVEETQYF
TRBV5-8	few	TRBJ2-5	-	TGTGCCAGCAGCTTGGCCTCGAGGTCCCAGTACTTC	CASSLASRSQYF
TRBV5-1	many	TRBJ1-1	-	TGCGCCAGCAGTAGGAACAGCTCGGGCACTGAAGCTTTCTTT	CASSRNSSGTEAFF
TRBV4-2	few	TRBJ1-3	-	TGTGCCAGCAGCCAAGGTAGACCTAACTCTGGAAACACCATATATTTT	CASSQGRPNSGNTIYF
TRBV28	few	TRBJ2-1	-	TGTGCCAGCAGTCAAACTCAGGGGAGGAATGAGCAGTTCTTC	CASSQTQGRNEQFF
TRBV20-1	few	TRBJ2-1	-	TGCAGTGCTAGAGAAATCACAGGAGGGCAGTTCTTC	CSAREITGGQFF
TRBV29-1	-	TRBJ2-2	-	TGCAGCGTCAACACAGGGCCTGCGAACACCGGGGAGCTGTTTTTT	CSVNTGPANTGELFF
TRBV24-1	many	TRBJ2-7	-	TGTGCCACCAGTGGTGGGGCCAACTCCTACGAGCAGTACTTC	CATSGGANSYEQYF
TRBV27	-	TRBJ2-1	TRBD2	TGTGCCAGCAGTTGGATAGCGGGAGGTCCAATGAGGCAGTTCTTC	CASSWIAGGPMRQFF
TRBV29-1	-	TRBJ2-5	TRBD1	TGCAGCGTGGCGGGACAGGTGGTAGGGACCCAGTACTTC	CSVAGQVVGTQYF
TRBV28	few	TRBJ2-2	-	TGTGCCAGCAGTTTAGGTCGGGTGAACACCGGGGAGCTGTTTTTT	CASSLGRVNTGELFF
TRBV20-1	many	TRBJ1-5	TRBD1	TGCAGTGCTAGAACTACACCCGACAGGGACCCTCAGCCCCAGCATTTT	CSARTTPDRDPQPQHF
TRBV15	-	TRBJ2-5	TRBD1	TGTGCCACCAGCACAGGGGGAGAGACCCAGTACTTC	CATSTGGETQYF
TRBV11-2	many	TRBJ1-2	TRBD1	TGTGCCAGCAGCTTAGCCCCACAGGGGGTATACTATGGCTACACCTTC	CASSLAPQGVYYGYTF
TRBV12-3/TRBV12-4	many	TRBJ2-1	TRBD2	TGTGCCAGCAGCCAAAGCGGGGGAACACACAATGAGCAGTTCTTC	CASSQSGGTHNEQFF
TRBV7-2	many	TRBJ1-5	TRBD1	TGTGCCAGCAGCATTAATACAGGGGTGGCCCAGCATTTT	CASSINTGVAQHF
TRBV20-1	-	TRBJ1-1	-	TGCAGTGCGGAATCCGGGACGGACATGAACACTGAAGCTTTCTTT	CSAESGTDMNTEAFF
TRBV7-2	-	TRBJ2-7	TRBD2	TGTGCCAGCAGCTTAGGGACTAGAACGCGCGAGCAGTACTTC	CASSLGTRTREQYF
TRBV9	few	TRBJ1-2	-	TGTGCCAGCAGCGTAGCGCAGGGCGGCTATGGCTACACCTTC	CASSVAQGGYGYTF
TRBV4-2	-	TRBJ2-2	TRBD2	TGTGCCAGCAGCCAAGATTTAGCGGGAAACACCGGGGAGCTGTTTTTT	CASSQDLAGNTGELFF
TRBV12-3/TRBV12-4	many	TRBJ2-1	-	TGTGCCAGCAGTTTAGGGGTGAACGGGAACAATGAGCAGTTCTTC	CASSLGVNGNNEQFF
TRBV20-1	many	TRBJ2-1	TRBD2	TGCAGTGCTCCGGGACTAGCGGGAGGGGGAAGCTCCTACAATGAGCAGTTCTTC	CSAPGLAGGGSSYNEQFF
TRBV7-9	-	TRBJ2-5	-	TGTGCCAGCATGGGATTTCGCCAAGAGACCCAGTACTTC	CASMGFRQETQYF
TRBV20-1	few	TRBJ1-2	TRBD1	TGCAGTGCTAGCGTCCGGGACAGTCCTAACTATGGCTACACCTTC	CSASVRDSPNYGYTF
TRBV10-3	few	TRBJ2-1	TRBD1	TGTGCCATCAGTGAGCCTCAGGGGGCGCGTGAGCAGTTCTTC	CAISEPQGAREQFF
TRBV20-1	few	TRBJ2-3	-	TGCAGTGCCGCCGTCCAGGAGCATACGCAGTATTTT	CSAAVQEHTQYF
TRBV19	-	TRBJ2-7	TRBD1	TGTGCCAGTCAGTCAAACCTCGGGACAGGGGGAGCAACCTACGAGCAGTACTTC	CASQSNLGTGGATYEQYF
TRBV30	-	TRBJ2-4	-	TGTGCCTGGAAACATACAGGCGGACTGAACATTCAGTACTTC	CAWKHTGGLNIQYF
TRBV4-3	many	TRBJ1-6	TRBD1	TGCGCCAGCAGCCTCGCGGGACAGGGGACCTCACCCCTCCACTTT	CASSLAGQGTSPLHF
TRBV4-3	many	TRBJ1-4	TRBD1	TGCGCCAGCAGCCATCCTAAGGACAGGGCCACTAATGAAAAACTGTTTTTT	CASSHPKDRATNEKLFF
TRBV4-2	-	TRBJ2-5	-	TGTGCCAGCAGCCAAGAGAGTCGGGAGACCCAGTACTTC	CASSQESRETQYF